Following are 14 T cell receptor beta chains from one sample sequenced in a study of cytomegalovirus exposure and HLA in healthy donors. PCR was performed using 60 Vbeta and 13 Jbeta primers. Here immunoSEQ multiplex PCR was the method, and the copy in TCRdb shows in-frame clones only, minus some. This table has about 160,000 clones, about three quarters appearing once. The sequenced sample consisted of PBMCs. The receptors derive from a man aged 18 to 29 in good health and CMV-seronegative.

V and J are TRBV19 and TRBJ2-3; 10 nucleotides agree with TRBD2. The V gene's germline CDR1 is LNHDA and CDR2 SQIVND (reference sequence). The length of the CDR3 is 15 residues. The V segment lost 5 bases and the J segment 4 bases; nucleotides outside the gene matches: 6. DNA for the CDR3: TGTGCCAGTAGTCCCCTAGCGGGAGAGGCAGATACGCAGTATTTT. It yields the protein CASSPLAGEADTQYF.

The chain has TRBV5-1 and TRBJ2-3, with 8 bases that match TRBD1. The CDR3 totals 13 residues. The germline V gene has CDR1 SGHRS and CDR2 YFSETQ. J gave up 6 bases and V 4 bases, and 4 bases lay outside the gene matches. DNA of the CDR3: TGCGCCAGCAGCACCGGACAGGGCGATACGCAGTATTTT. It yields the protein CASSTGQGDTQYF.

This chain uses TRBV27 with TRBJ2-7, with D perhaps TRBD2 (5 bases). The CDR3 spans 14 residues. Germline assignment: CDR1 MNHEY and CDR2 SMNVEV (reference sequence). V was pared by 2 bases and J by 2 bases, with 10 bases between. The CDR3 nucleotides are TGTGCCAGCAGTTTACCCGAGCGGCCCTACGAGCAGTACTTC. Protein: CASSLPERPYEQYF.

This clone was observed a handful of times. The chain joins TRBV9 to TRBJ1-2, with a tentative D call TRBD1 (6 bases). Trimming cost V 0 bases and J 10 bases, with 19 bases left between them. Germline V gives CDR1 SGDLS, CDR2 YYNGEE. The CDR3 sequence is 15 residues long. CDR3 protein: CASSVEYRASQDYTF. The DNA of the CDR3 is TGTGCCAGCAGCGTAGAGTACAGGGCGTCGCAGGACTACACCTTC.

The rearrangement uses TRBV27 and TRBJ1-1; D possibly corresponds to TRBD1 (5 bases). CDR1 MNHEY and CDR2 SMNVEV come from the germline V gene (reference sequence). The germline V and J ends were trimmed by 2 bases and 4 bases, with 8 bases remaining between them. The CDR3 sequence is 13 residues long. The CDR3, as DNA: TGTGCCAGCAGTTTAGGAGGGGCCACTGAAGCTTTCTTT. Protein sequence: CASSLGGATEAFF.

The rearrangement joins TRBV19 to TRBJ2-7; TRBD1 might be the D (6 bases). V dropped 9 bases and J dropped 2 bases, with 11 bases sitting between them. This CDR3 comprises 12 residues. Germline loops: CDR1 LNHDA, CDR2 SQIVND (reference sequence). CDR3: CASSDRPYEQYF. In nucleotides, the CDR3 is TGTGCCAGCTCAGACAGGCCCTACGAGCAGTACTTC.

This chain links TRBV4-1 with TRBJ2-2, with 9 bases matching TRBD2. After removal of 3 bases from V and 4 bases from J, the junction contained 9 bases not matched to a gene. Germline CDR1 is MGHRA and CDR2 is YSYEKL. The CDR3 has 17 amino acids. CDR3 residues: CASSQLAGIPSTGELFF. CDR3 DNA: TGCGCCAGCAGCCAGCTAGCGGGAATCCCCTCCACCGGGGAGCTGTTTTTT.

For the CDR3, the DNA is TGTGCCAGCAGCAGGGCAGGACATAATGAAAAACTGTTTTTT. Encoded protein: CASSRAGHNEKLFF. The rearrangement joins TRBV9 to TRBJ1-4, with a possible D match to TRBD1 (5 bases). The CDR3 totals 14 residues. Trimming removed 4 bases at V and 4 bases at J, with 11 bases between. In germline, CDR1 is SGDLS, CDR2 YYNGEE.

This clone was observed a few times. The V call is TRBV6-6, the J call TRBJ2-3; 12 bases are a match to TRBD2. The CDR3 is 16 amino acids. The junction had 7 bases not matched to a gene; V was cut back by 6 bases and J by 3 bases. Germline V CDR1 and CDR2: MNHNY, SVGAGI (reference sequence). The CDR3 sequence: CASSPGTSGLTDTQYF. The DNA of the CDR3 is TGTGCCAGCAGCCCCGGGACTAGCGGGCTTACAGATACGCAGTATTTT.

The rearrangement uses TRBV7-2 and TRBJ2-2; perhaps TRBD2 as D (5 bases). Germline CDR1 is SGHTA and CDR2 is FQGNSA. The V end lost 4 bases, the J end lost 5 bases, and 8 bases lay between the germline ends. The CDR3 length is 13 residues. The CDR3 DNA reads TGTGCCAGCAGCTACAAGCGGACCGGGGAGCTGTTTTTT. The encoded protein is CASSYKRTGELFF.

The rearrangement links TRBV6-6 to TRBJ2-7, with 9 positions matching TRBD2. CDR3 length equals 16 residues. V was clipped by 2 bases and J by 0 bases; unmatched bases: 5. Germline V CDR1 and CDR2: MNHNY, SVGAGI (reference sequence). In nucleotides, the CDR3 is TGTGCCAGCAGTTACGTTGTAGCGGGGGCCTCCTACGAGCAGTACTTC. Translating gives CASSYVVAGASYEQYF.

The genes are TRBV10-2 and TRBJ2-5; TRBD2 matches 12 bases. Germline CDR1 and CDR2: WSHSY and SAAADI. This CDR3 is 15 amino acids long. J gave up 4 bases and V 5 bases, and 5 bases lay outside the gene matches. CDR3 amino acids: CASSITSGRSETQYF. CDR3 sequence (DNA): TGCGCCAGCAGTATAACTAGCGGGAGGTCAGAGACCCAGTACTTC.

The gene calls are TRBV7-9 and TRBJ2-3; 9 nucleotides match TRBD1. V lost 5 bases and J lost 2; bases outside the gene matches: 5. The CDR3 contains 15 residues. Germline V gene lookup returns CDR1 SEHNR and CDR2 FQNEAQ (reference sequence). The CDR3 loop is CASSKTGGHTDTQYF. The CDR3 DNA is TGTGCCAGCAGCAAGACAGGGGGGCACACAGATACGCAGTATTTT.

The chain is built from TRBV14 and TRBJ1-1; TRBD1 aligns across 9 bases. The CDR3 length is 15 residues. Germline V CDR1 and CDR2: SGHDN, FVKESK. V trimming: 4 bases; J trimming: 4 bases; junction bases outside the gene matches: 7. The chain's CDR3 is CASSPYGTGPTEAFF. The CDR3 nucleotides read TGTGCCAGCAGCCCCTACGGGACAGGGCCCACTGAAGCTTTCTTT.